A single TCR beta chain is shown here with its context. The sample comes from a study of blood T cell repertoires in COVID-19. Study-level background: The origin of the acute and convalescent COVID-19 samples was the United States, Italy and Spain. In each case, the material was cDNA or gDNA derived from T cells, B-cell-depleted T cells, or PBMCs.

In the original workflow: Estimation of nucleated cell counts was performed using reference gene primer amplification. Produced via immunoSEQ multiplex PCR; TCRdb's table is partial and in-frame only. D and trimming come from the DNA, and the V and J calls and clone size come from that table. The sample contains under 100,000 clones, approximately 88% of which appear only once. The TCR comes from a woman in her 70s with acute or convalescent COVID-19. Sequencing used peripheral blood.

The CDR3, as DNA: TGTGCCAGCAGCGCTGAAGGCCGGCAGGGGTGGGGGCTCATGAACACTGAAGCTTTCTTT. Encoded protein: CASSAEGRQGWGLMNTEAFF. The chain employs TRBV9 and TRBJ1-1, with D perhaps TRBD1 (6 bases). Germline lookup yields CDR1 SGDLS and CDR2 YYNGEE. Trimming removed 3 bases at V and 0 bases at J, with 27 bases between. The CDR3 extends over 20 amino acids.